The 31 T cell receptor beta chains presented below share a single source sample, sequenced in a study of blood T cell repertoires in COVID-19. Assay used: immunoSEQ multiplex PCR; TCRdb lists only in-frame clones, some missing. The sample yields about 290,000 clones, around nine tenths seen once. Sequencing input: PBMCs or T cells enriched from blood (not recorded which). The receptors were sampled from a woman in her thirties or forties who had recovered from COVID-19.

This clone came up once. The gene calls are TRBV19 and TRBJ2-1; TRBD2 is a possible D gene (7 bases). V shed 8 bases and J shed 7 bases, with 15 bases lying between them. CDR1 LNHDA and CDR2 SQIVND come from the germline V gene (reference sequence). The length of the CDR3 is 13 residues. The chain's CDR3 is CASGGGAGNEQFF. The CDR3 region has the DNA TGTGCCAGTGGGGGGGGCGCGGGAAATGAGCAGTTCTTC.

The CDR3 bases are TGTGCCAGCAGCGTGTCAGTTTCTACAGATACGCAGTATTTT. It specifies CASSVSVSTDTQYF. This chain uses TRBV9 with TRBJ2-3; D remains unclear. V lost 2 bases, J lost 3 bases, and 10 bases lay in between. The CDR3 extends over 14 amino acids. Germline loops: CDR1 SGDLS, CDR2 YYNGEE. The full variable domain, its missing parts supplied by reference TRBV9 and TRBJ2-3, is DSGVTQTPKHLITATGQRVTLRCSPRSGDLSVYWYQQSLDQGLQFLIQYYNGEERAKGNILERFSAQQFPDLHSELNLSSLELGDSALYFCASSVSVSTDTQYFGPGTRLTVL.

V and J are TRBV4-3 and TRBJ2-1; D is perhaps TRBD2 (6 bases). Germline V gives CDR1 LGHNA, CDR2 YSLEER. The ends were cut back, 0 bases at V and 7 bases at J, with 13 bases in the middle. CDR3 size: 15 residues. CDR3 residues: CASSQEGRTTNEQFF. In nucleotides, the CDR3 is TGCGCCAGCAGCCAAGAAGGAAGGACTACAAATGAGCAGTTCTTC.

The gene calls are TRBV28 and TRBJ2-7; 11 bases agree with TRBD1. The trim removed 10 bases at V and 2 bases at J, leaving 10 bases unmatched. The CDR3 spans 15 residues. Germline assignment: CDR1 MDHEN and CDR2 SYDVKM. CDR3 residues: CATTGGQGETYEQYF. Here the CDR3 DNA reads TGTGCCACCACCGGGGGACAGGGGGAGACCTACGAGCAGTACTTC.

CDR3 protein: CASRGQSNTEAFF. The CDR3 region has the DNA TGTGCCAGCCGGGGACAGTCGAACACTGAAGCTTTCTTT. The chain joins TRBV6-5 to TRBJ1-1; 7 bases fit TRBD1. Trimming at V came to 8 bases and at J to 1 base, leaving 4 bases not matched to a gene. The CDR3 consists of 13 residues. Germline V gene sequence: CDR1 MNHEY, CDR2 SVGAGI.

This clone was recorded only once. The V gene is TRBV7-8, the J gene TRBJ1-2, with 8 bases lining up with TRBD1. CDR1 and CDR2 from the germline V gene are SGHVS and FQNEAQ. This CDR3 comprises 14 residues. J was trimmed by 4 bases and V by 5 bases; bases with no gene match: 6. The chain's CDR3 is CASSARDRFYGYTF. The CDR3 DNA sequence: TGTGCCAGCAGCGCCCGGGACAGGTTCTATGGCTACACCTTC.

The rearrangement links TRBV18 to TRBJ1-2, with D tentatively TRBD1 (6 bases). Trimming stripped 4 bases from V and 6 bases from J, with 15 bases between. The length of the CDR3 is 14 residues. Germline values: CDR1 KGHSH, CDR2 LQKENI. CDR3 bases: TGTGCCAGCTCACTTTCACAGGGAAGGAATGGCTACACCTTC. It yields the protein CASSLSQGRNGYTF.

The chain joins TRBV2 to TRBJ1-2; D not certain. Germline V CDR1 and CDR2: SNHLY, FYNNEI. V lost 7 bases to trimming and J lost 4 bases, with 13 bases between them. CDR3 length equals 13 residues. DNA of the CDR3: TGTGCCAGCATCCCCCGGGTTACCTATGGCTACACCTTC. Translated: CASIPRVTYGYTF.

The J gene is TRBJ2-5, the V gene TRBV11-2; D uncertain. The CDR3 runs 14 residues. Trimming took 5 bases from V and 9 from J, leaving 19 bases between them. Looked up from germline, CDR1 is SGHAT and CDR2 is FQNNGV. CDR3 in DNA: TGTGCCAGCAGCCAGCAAGGATCCGGCGGCGCCCAGTACTTC. Translation gives CASSQQGSGGAQYF.

The V call is TRBV7-2, the J call TRBJ2-7; 12 bases line up with TRBD2. Per germline, CDR1 SGHTA and CDR2 FQGNSA. The CDR3 totals 15 residues. V dropped 5 bases and J dropped 6; count of bases not matched to a gene: 8. The CDR3 DNA follows: TGTGCCAGCAGCCGGACTAGCGGGGTTTTCGGCGAGCAGTACTTC. Translated, it gives CASSRTSGVFGEQYF.

With respect to this clone: The sample carries other DNA sequences with the same CDR3. V gene TRBV5-1 combines with J gene TRBJ1-2; the D gene is possibly TRBD1 (6 bases). V was clipped by 0 bases and J by 5 bases, with 8 bases between them. Germline V gives CDR1 SGHRS, CDR2 YFSETQ. The length of the CDR3 is 13 residues. CDR3 DNA: TGCGCCAGCAGCTTGGAACAGGGTTATGGCTACACCTTC. Protein product: CASSLEQGYGYTF. The whole variable domain, remainder taken from reference TRBV5-1 and TRBJ1-2, is KAGVTQTPRYLIKTRGQQVTLSCSPISGHRSVSWYQQTPGQGLQFLFEYFSETQRNKGNFPGRFSGRQFSNSRSEMNVSTLELGDSALYLCASSLEQGYGYTFGSGTRLTVV.

This clone was observed a single time. The chain recombines TRBV3-1 (or the pseudogene TRBV3-2) with TRBJ1-2; 9 nucleotides match TRBD1. This CDR3 comprises 14 residues. V dropped 4 bases and J dropped 3; count of bases not matched to a gene: 3. Per germline, CDR1 LGHDT and CDR2 YNNKEL (reference sequence). CDR3 region: CASSRQGVDYGYTF. CDR3 coding DNA: TGTGCCAGCAGCCGACAGGGGGTCGACTATGGCTACACCTTC.

The CDR3 DNA reads TGCGCCAGCAGCTTGGACGCGGGGCGGGGGACCCAGTACTTC. It encodes CASSLDAGRGTQYF. The chain carries TRBV5-1 and TRBJ2-5; tentative D call: TRBD2 (6 bases). V shed 0 bases and J shed 7 bases, with 13 bases lying between them. Germline-derived CDR1 and CDR2 are SGHRS and YFSETQ. The CDR3 is made up of 14 amino acids. The whole variable domain, remainder taken from reference TRBV5-1 and TRBJ2-5, is KAGVTQTPRYLIKTRGQQVTLSCSPISGHRSVSWYQQTPGQGLQFLFEYFSETQRNKGNFPGRFSGRQFSNSRSEMNVSTLELGDSALYLCASSLDAGRGTQYFGPGTRLLVL.

The chain has TRBV4-1 and TRBJ1-4; 7 bases match TRBD1. The V gene end was trimmed by 4 bases and the J gene end by 8 bases; junction bases not matched to a gene: 7. In germline, CDR1 is MGHRA, CDR2 YSYEKL. The CDR3 sequence is 14 residues long. CDR3 nucleotide sequence: TGCGCCAGCAGCCCACAGGGGCGGGACGAAAAACTGTTTTTT. This gives the protein CASSPQGRDEKLFF.

The V and J genes are TRBV7-2 and TRBJ1-2, with 7 bases fitting TRBD1. The CDR3 covers 15 residues. The germline CDR1 and CDR2 sequences are SGHTA and FQGNSA. Unmatched junction bases numbered 12, after V lost 2 bases and J lost 9 bases. CDR3 protein: CASSLTGASARRYTF. CDR3 DNA: TGTGCCAGCAGCTTAACAGGGGCTTCGGCACGGCGCTACACCTTC.

The chain is built from TRBV10-3 and TRBJ1-5; 9 bases are a match to TRBD1. Germline V gene data show CDR1 as ENHRY and CDR2 as SYGVKD. The CDR3 has 14 amino acids. The trim removed 3 bases at V and 7 bases at J, leaving 4 bases unmatched. The CDR3 loop reads CAISDTGGRQPQHF. In DNA, the CDR3 is TGTGCCATCAGTGATACAGGGGGCAGGCAGCCCCAGCATTTT.

The chain links TRBV6-5 to TRBJ2-5, with D possibly matching TRBD2 (5 bases). The CDR3 sequence is 16 residues long. Germline CDR1 is MNHEY and CDR2 is SVGAGI. The ends were cut back, 2 bases at V and 4 bases at J, with 17 bases in the middle. This CDR3 is CASSYVRGAAGETQYF. The CDR3 region has the DNA TGTGCCAGCAGTTACGTGAGAGGAGCCGCGGGAGAGACCCAGTACTTC.

The rearrangement links TRBV5-1 to TRBJ1-1; D remains ambiguous. Germline-derived CDR1 and CDR2 are SGHRS and YFSETQ. Trimming removed 4 bases from V and 1 base from J, with 17 bases in between. The length of the CDR3 is 16 residues. For the CDR3, the DNA is TGCGCCAGCAGCCAAATGGGCCCCCCTGGGAACACTGAAGCTTTCTTT. Translated: CASSQMGPPGNTEAFF.

The CDR3 sequence is CASSLEPVGSYNEQFF. In DNA, the CDR3 is TGCGCCAGCAGCCTAGAACCGGTCGGGTCCTACAATGAGCAGTTCTTC. This chain uses TRBV5-1 with TRBJ2-1; D unresolved. The CDR3 loop spans 16 amino acids. V was cut by 4 bases and J by 1 base, with 15 bases left in between. Germline CDR1 SGHRS, CDR2 YFSETQ.

V gene TRBV29-1 combines with J gene TRBJ2-3, with 9 bases that match TRBD2. CDR3 length: 14 residues. Germline V CDR1 and CDR2: SQVTM, ANQGSEA. V lost 4 bases, J lost 4 bases, and 6 bases stayed unmatched. CDR3 in amino acids: CSVGVAGVADTQYF. CDR3 sequence (DNA): TGCAGCGTTGGAGTAGCGGGAGTAGCAGATACGCAGTATTTT.

This chain uses TRBV11-2 with TRBJ2-7; 11 bases line up with TRBD2. Germline loops: CDR1 SGHAT, CDR2 FQNNGV. The trim removed 5 bases at V and 6 bases at J, leaving 9 bases unmatched. CDR3 size: 15 residues. The CDR3 coding sequence is TGTGCCAGCAGCCCGCAGGGACTAGCGGCTGTCGAGCAGTACTTC. Its translation is CASSPQGLAAVEQYF.

This chain uses TRBV6-5 with TRBJ2-7; D gene uncertain. With 5 bases removed from V and 0 bases from J, the gap between germline ends came to 14 bases. This CDR3 has 15 amino acids. Germline-derived CDR1 and CDR2 are MNHEY and SVGAGI. In DNA form, the CDR3 reads TGTGCCAGCAGTCCGAACAGTCATACCTCCTACGAGCAGTACTTC. It is translated as CASSPNSHTSYEQYF.

Concerning this clone itself: The germline gene is not matched at one end of the junction; a read error may be the cause. The J gene is TRBJ2-1, the V gene TRBV7-7; 10 bases map to TRBD2. Germline assignment: CDR1 SSHAT and CDR2 FNYEAQ (reference sequence). The CDR3 length is 16 residues. The DNA of the CDR3 is TGTGCTAGCAGCTTAGGGCTAGCGGGGGCCGGGAATGAGCAGTTCTTC. Residues: CASSLGLAGAGNEQFF.

The J gene is TRBJ2-3, the V gene TRBV6-6; D is unclear. The CDR3 is 15 amino acids. Trimming shortened V by 6 bases and J by 0 bases, and 13 bases separated the two germline ends. Germline V lookup: CDR1 MNHNY, CDR2 SVGAGI (reference sequence). The CDR3 coding sequence is TGTGCCAGCAGCCAACAGCTTTCTAGCACAGATACGCAGTATTTT. Translated: CASSQQLSSTDTQYF.

The J gene is TRBJ1-1, the V gene TRBV5-1; possible D gene TRBD1, 6 bases. Trimming took off 0 bases at V and 10 bases at J, with 13 bases between the two ends. Germline V gene data show CDR1 as SGHRS and CDR2 as YFSETQ. The CDR3 sequence is 13 residues long. CDR3 DNA sequence: TGCGCCAGCAGCTTGGGGGGACAAGTCACAGCTTTCTTT. This encodes CASSLGGQVTAFF.

This sequence joins TRBV19 and TRBJ1-2; D is undetermined. V was clipped by 3 bases and J by 3 bases, with 14 bases between them. The CDR3 sequence is 15 residues long. Germline-derived CDR1 and CDR2 are LNHDA and SQIVND (reference sequence). This CDR3 is CASSIRVRGDYGYTF. The CDR3 DNA follows: TGTGCCAGTAGTATTAGGGTACGGGGAGACTATGGCTACACCTTC. The whole variable domain, remainder taken from reference TRBV19 and TRBJ1-2, is DGGITQSPKYLFRKEGQNVTLSCEQNLNHDAMYWYRQDPGQGLRLIYYSQIVNDFQKGDIAEGYSVSREKKESFPLTVTSAQKNPTAFYLCASSIRVRGDYGYTFGSGTRLTVV.

The chain combines TRBV9 with TRBJ2-7, with a weak D call TRBD1 (6 bases). The germline V gene has CDR1 SGDLS and CDR2 YYNGEE. With 4 bases removed from V and 3 bases from J, the gap between germline ends came to 11 bases. This CDR3 spans 13 amino acids. CDR3 amino acids: CASSSQGGYEQYF. In DNA form, the CDR3 reads TGTGCCAGCAGCTCCCAAGGGGGCTACGAGCAGTACTTC.

The rearrangement uses TRBV3-1 (or the pseudogene TRBV3-2) and TRBJ1-1; weak D call: TRBD1 (5 bases). Germline CDR1 is LGHDT and CDR2 is YNNKEL (reference sequence). The CDR3 contains 14 residues. V gave up 5 bases and J gave up 7 bases, with 17 bases separating them. Written as DNA, the CDR3 is TGTGCCAGCAGCGTCCACCTAGGGGCGATTGAAGCTTTCTTT. Its protein product is CASSVHLGAIEAFF.

The J gene is TRBJ2-2, the V gene TRBV6-5; TRBD2 matches 7 bases. Looked up from germline, CDR1 is MNHEY and CDR2 is SVGAGI. This CDR3 region has 13 residues. Trimming removed 6 bases from V and 6 bases from J; junction bases left unmatched: 4. This CDR3 is CASRREGPGELFF. The CDR3 DNA is TGTGCCAGCAGGAGGGAGGGGCCCGGGGAGCTGTTTTTT.

J is TRBJ1-5 and V is TRBV7-2; 7 positions match TRBD1. V gave up 5 bases and J gave up 9 bases; unmatched junction bases: 13. CDR3 length: 15 residues. The germline CDR1 and CDR2 sequences are SGHTA and FQGNSA. The CDR3 sequence is CASSLGTDLLGPQHF. The CDR3 nucleotides read TGTGCCAGCAGCCTAGGGACAGACCTCCTCGGGCCCCAGCATTTT.

V is TRBV5-5 and J is TRBJ1-2, with 9 bases aligning to TRBD1. Germline V CDR1 and CDR2: SGHKS, YYEKEE (reference sequence). The CDR3 spans 15 residues. The junction had 6 bases not matched to a gene; V was cut back by 3 bases and J by 3 bases. The CDR3 here is CASSSPDRGDYGYTF. CDR3 nucleotides: TGTGCCAGCAGCTCTCCGGACAGGGGAGACTATGGCTACACCTTC.